Shown below are 3 T cell receptor beta chains from a single sample sequenced in a study of glioma-infiltrating T cells. The iRepertoire nested amplicon-rescue multiplex PCR amplified TCR alpha and beta CDR3s from RNA. TCRdb reanalysed the multiplex PCR reads using MiXCR and keeps one entry per CDR3 protein. The table shows 150,000 or so distinct CDR3 sequences, with around 42% occurring only once. The specimen was glioma tissue, nonneoplastic brain tissue, or PBMCs (not recorded which). Receptor source: a human donor with low-grade glioma or glioblastoma, undergoing nonglioma brain surgery, or in good health (not recorded which).

This clonotype has a single count. The chain joins TRBV6-1 to TRBJ2-2, with 11 bases aligning to TRBD2. V gave up 8 bases and J gave up 0 bases; unmatched junction bases: 8. The CDR3 totals 17 residues. Germline V CDR1 and CDR2: MNHNS, SASEGT. CDR3 bases: TGTGCCAGCGGGGGACTAGCGGATCTTTCGAACACCGGGGAGCTGTTTTTT. Its translation: CASGGLADLSNTGELFF.

This clonotype has just a few counts. This rearrangement joins TRBV6-1 to TRBJ2-3; D might be TRBD1 (6 bases). This CDR3 has 14 amino acids. Germline V gene lookup returns CDR1 MNHNS and CDR2 SASEGT. Trimming stripped 6 bases from V and 5 bases from J, with 15 bases between. In DNA, the CDR3 is TGTGCCAGCAGCCTAAACAGGGTGCTAGATACGCAGTATTTT. Translating gives CASSLNRVLDTQYF.

This chain joins TRBV20-1 and TRBJ1-1; unclear D gene. In germline, CDR1 is DFQATT, CDR2 SNEGSKA (reference sequence). The ends were cut back, 0 bases at V and 4 bases at J, with 15 bases in the middle. CDR3 length: 15 residues. Here the CDR3 DNA reads TGCAGTGCTAGAGATCTTCGGGGTTCGGGCACTGAAGCTTTCTTT. Its translation: CSARDLRGSGTEAFF.